These 32 T cell receptor beta chains originate from one sample sequenced in a study of graft-versus-host responses after intestinal transplantation. Method: immunoSEQ multiplex PCR; TCRdb's copy keeps in-frame clones and lacks some. The data contain about 96,000 clones, around nine tenths of them singletons. For these receptors, no antigen is known. Sequenced material: unstimulated CD4+ T cells sorted from spleen or lymph node cells, taken before intestinal transplant. The receptors stem from a human donor who received an intestinal transplant.

V and J are TRBV9 and TRBJ2-6; D is unclear. The CDR3 loop spans 15 amino acids. Trimming took 2 bases from V and 2 from J, leaving 8 bases between them. The germline V gene has CDR1 SGDLS and CDR2 YYNGEE. Written as DNA, the CDR3 is TGTGCCAGCAGCGTCGACATTACTGGGGCCAACGTCCTGACTTTC. Translating it yields CASSVDITGANVLTF.

The V call is TRBV6-5, the J call TRBJ1-1, with 8 bases fitting TRBD1. This CDR3 is 16 amino acids long. Looked up from germline, CDR1 is MNHEY and CDR2 is SVGAGI. V lost 0 bases, J lost 0 bases, and 3 bases stayed unmatched. CDR3 sequence (DNA): TGTGCCAGCAGTTACTCAAGGACAGGGATGAACACTGAAGCTTTCTTT. The encoded protein is CASSYSRTGMNTEAFF.

The rearrangement uses TRBV2 and TRBJ2-1, with D possibly being TRBD2 (6 bases). CDR3 size: 16 residues. Germline V gives CDR1 SNHLY, CDR2 FYNNEI. Deletions cut 7 bases from V and 3 bases from J, with 19 bases between. CDR3 in DNA: TGTGCCAGCATCCTCCCCCTAGCGTCTCGCTACAATGAGCAGTTCTTC. Its translation: CASILPLASRYNEQFF. Based on the CDR3 plus reference TRBV2 and TRBJ2-1, the full variable domain is EPEVTQTPSHQVTQMGQEVILRCVPISNHLYFYWYRQILGQKVEFLVSFYNNEISEKSEIFDDQFSVERPDGSNFTLKIRSTKLEDSAMYFCASILPLASRYNEQFFGPGTRLTVL.

The chain uses TRBV7-8 and TRBJ1-6; perhaps TRBD1 as D (6 bases). V was trimmed by 5 bases and J by 7 bases, leaving 18 bases between them. Germline V CDR1 and CDR2: SGHVS, FQNEAQ. This CDR3 is 16 amino acids long. The CDR3 reads CASSVTGLVGNSPLHF. The CDR3, as DNA: TGTGCCAGCAGCGTAACAGGGTTAGTGGGGAATTCACCCCTCCACTTT.

The J gene is TRBJ1-1, the V gene TRBV10-3; D gene uncertain. The CDR3 is made up of 13 amino acids. Looked up from germline, CDR1 is ENHRY and CDR2 is SYGVKD. V lost 3 bases and J lost 1, with 6 bases in between. DNA for the CDR3: TGTGCCATCAGTGAAGCGAGGAACACTGAAGCTTTCTTT. Protein: CAISEARNTEAFF.

The V gene is TRBV6-1, the J gene TRBJ2-7; D is undetermined. V shed 1 base and J shed 2 bases, with 6 bases lying between them. Germline CDR1 and CDR2: MNHNS and SASEGT. This CDR3 contains 13 residues. CDR3 amino acids: CASSEETPYEQYF. CDR3 bases: TGTGCCAGCAGTGAAGAGACACCCTACGAGCAGTACTTC.

This sequence joins TRBV5-1 and TRBJ2-3; D may be TRBD2 (5 bases). V dropped 2 bases and J dropped 0 bases, with 16 bases sitting between them. The CDR3 sequence is 17 residues long. The V gene's germline CDR1 is SGHRS and CDR2 YFSETQ. The CDR3 nucleotides are TGCGCCAGCAGCTTCCGTCCTAGCCCCGGGAGCACAGATACGCAGTATTTT. Encoded protein: CASSFRPSPGSTDTQYF.

This clone was seen a few times. The rearrangement joins TRBV7-9 to TRBJ2-1; TRBD1 matches 8 bases. The ends lost 5 bases at V and 4 bases at J; junction bases unmatched: 10. Germline values: CDR1 SEHNR, CDR2 FQNEAQ (reference sequence). The CDR3 sequence is 16 residues long. The CDR3 loop is CASSLTPGQEYNEQFF. Here the CDR3 DNA reads TGTGCCAGCAGCCTAACGCCGGGACAGGAATACAATGAGCAGTTCTTC.

The chain combines TRBV6-5 with TRBJ2-1; D is undetermined. V was pared by 2 bases and J by 3 bases, with 11 bases between. CDR1 and CDR2 from the germline V gene are MNHEY and SVGAGI. The CDR3 runs 15 residues. The CDR3 protein is CASSYGQPNYNEQFF. The CDR3 region has the DNA TGTGCCAGCAGTTACGGGCAACCTAACTACAATGAGCAGTTCTTC.

This clone was recorded once. The chain employs TRBV21-1 and TRBJ2-1; TRBD2 is the table's D call, not checked against the DNA. TRBV21-1 corresponds to a pseudogene. The length of the CDR3 is 14 residues. This chain's CDR3 is CATTRLPRDNEQFF. CDR3 bases: TGTGCCACCACCCGACTCCCCCGGGACAATGAGCAGTTCTTC.

CDR3 nucleotide sequence: TGTGCCAGCAGTTACTCTGCTAGCGGGAGGCGCAATGAGCAGTTCTTC. Translation: CASSYSASGRRNEQFF. The rearrangement links TRBV6-5 to TRBJ2-1, with TRBD2 matching over 11 bases. The germline CDR1 and CDR2 sequences are MNHEY and SVGAGI. The V segment lost 0 bases and the J segment 6 bases; nucleotides outside the gene matches: 4. The CDR3 length is 16 residues.

The genes are TRBV5-1 and TRBJ2-5; TRBD2 matches 7 bases. The CDR3 is 12 residues long. Unmatched junction bases numbered 3, after V lost 7 bases and J lost 3 bases. Germline V gene sequence: CDR1 SGHRS, CDR2 YFSETQ. The CDR3 protein is CASSSGEETQYF. The CDR3 DNA reads as TGCGCCAGCTCTAGCGGAGAAGAGACCCAGTACTTC.

With regard to this clone: The sample holds other DNA sequences that translate to the same CDR3. The chain employs TRBV7-2 and TRBJ2-5; D is unresolved. This CDR3 contains 12 residues. Germline V lookup: CDR1 SGHTA, CDR2 FQGNSA. V lost 0 bases, J lost 5 bases, and 4 bases lay in between. CDR3: CASSLARETQYF. CDR3 bases: TGTGCCAGCAGCTTAGCCCGGGAGACCCAGTACTTC.

V and J are TRBV7-8 and TRBJ1-1; 7 positions agree with TRBD1. V shed 4 bases, J shed 5 bases, and the junction held 10 bases outside the gene matches. The V gene's germline CDR1 is SGHVS and CDR2 FQNEAQ. The CDR3 length is 15 residues. The CDR3 nucleotides read TGTGCCAGCAGCTCCCCGCTTCACAGGGGAACTGAAGCTTTCTTT. Its translation is CASSSPLHRGTEAFF.

To note about this clone: One end of the junction fails to match germline, which may point to a read error. The chain carries TRBV18 and TRBJ2-4; TRBD2 agrees at 13 bases. Germline-derived CDR1 and CDR2 are KGHSH and LQKENI. The CDR3 spans 13 residues. Written as DNA, the CDR3 is TGTGCCAGCTCACCGGGACTAGCGGGATTTCCCGACTTC. Encoded protein: CASSPGLAGFPDF.

The chain employs TRBV6-6 and TRBJ2-2, with 7 bases fitting TRBD2. Germline V gene lookup returns CDR1 MNHNY and CDR2 SVGAGI (reference sequence). The CDR3 length is 14 residues. After removal of 0 bases from V and 5 bases from J, the junction contained 0 bases not matched to a gene. CDR3 in amino acids: CASSYSGLTGELFF. The CDR3 bases are TGTGCCAGCAGTTACTCGGGACTAACCGGGGAGCTGTTTTTT.

The chain links TRBV21-1 to TRBJ1-1; the table's D call of TRBD1 was not tested on the DNA. TRBV21-1 is termed a pseudogene. CDR3 length: 12 residues. CDR3 nucleotide sequence: TGTGCCAGCAGCGGGGCGGCCCCTGAAGCTTTCTTT. Amino acid sequence: CASSGAAPEAFF.

The chain is built from TRBV5-1 and TRBJ2-7; TRBD2 matches at 8 bases. The CDR3 is 14 residues long. V dropped 4 bases and J dropped 2; count of bases not matched to a gene: 5. CDR1 SGHRS and CDR2 YFSETQ come from the germline V gene. The CDR3: CASSLREAPYEQYF. CDR3 in DNA: TGCGCCAGCAGCCTGCGGGAGGCCCCCTACGAGCAGTACTTC.

The chain joins TRBV5-1 to TRBJ1-1, with 7 positions matching TRBD1. CDR1 and CDR2 (germline): SGHRS, YFSETQ. This CDR3 has 15 residues. V lost 0 bases to trimming and J lost 0 bases; unmatched junction nucleotides: 2. The CDR3 sequence is CASSLAGQMNTEAFF. DNA for the CDR3: TGCGCCAGCAGCTTGGCGGGACAGATGAACACTGAAGCTTTCTTT.

The chain recombines TRBV28 with TRBJ2-7, with 9 bases that match TRBD2. The CDR3 is 13 amino acids. V was clipped by 8 bases and J by 3 bases; unmatched bases: 5. The V gene's germline CDR1 is MDHEN and CDR2 SYDVKM. In nucleotides, the CDR3 is TGTGCCAGCTGGTATAGCGGGAGCTACGAGCAGTACTTC. It codes for CASWYSGSYEQYF.

This clone was recorded once. This chain uses TRBV7-3 with TRBJ2-2; 7 bases match TRBD1. V was clipped by 2 bases and J by 6 bases; unmatched bases: 0. The CDR3 sequence is 13 residues long. CDR1 and CDR2 (germline): SGHTA, FQGTGA. CDR3 coding DNA: TGTGCCAGCAGCTTAGACAGGGCCGGGGAGCTGTTTTTT. It yields the protein CASSLDRAGELFF.

The rearrangement links TRBV28 to TRBJ1-3; 10 nucleotides match TRBD1. J lost 4 bases, V lost 6 bases, and 15 bases had no gene match. This CDR3 region has 18 residues. The germline V gene encodes CDR1 MDHEN and CDR2 SYDVKM. The CDR3 nucleotides are TGTGCCAGCAGCTCACCCGGGACAGGGGATCGGGGGGGAAACACCATATATTTT. Protein: CASSSPGTGDRGGNTIYF.

The chain has TRBV11-3 and TRBJ2-7; 8 positions match TRBD1. Germline V lookup: CDR1 SGHNT, CDR2 YENEEA. This CDR3 comprises 14 residues. Trimming removed 3 bases from V and 11 bases from J; junction bases left unmatched: 12. The CDR3 spells CASSFNRGVEQKYF. The CDR3 nucleotides are TGTGCCAGCAGCTTTAACAGGGGGGTTGAGCAGAAGTACTTC.

The chain uses TRBV5-1 and TRBJ2-5; 7 positions agree with TRBD1. The assigned J gene may be wrong: the sequence end matches TRBJ2-7 better. This CDR3 is built from 17 residues. CDR1 is SGHRS and CDR2 is YFSETQ in the germline V gene. This chain's CDR3 is CASSLDQRQGRSYEQYF. The DNA of the CDR3 is TGCGCCAGCAGCTTGGATCAAAGACAGGGAAGAAGCTACGAGCAGTACTTC.

The genes are TRBV10-1 and TRBJ1-1, with D maybe TRBD1 (5 bases). Trimming left V 8 bases short and J 0 bases short, with 10 bases between. Germline-derived CDR1 and CDR2 are WNHNN and SYGVQD (reference sequence). The CDR3 spans 13 residues. DNA of the CDR3: TGCGCCAGCCAGGGCCAGCTGAACACTGAAGCTTTCTTT. It is translated as CASQGQLNTEAFF.

Remarks on this clone: Germline is not matched at one junction end, which may reflect a read error. This specimen includes other DNA sequences encoding the same CDR3. DNA for the CDR3: TGTGCCAGCAGTTCCACAGGGGGCACCTACGAGCAATACTTC. Residues: CASSSTGGTYEQYF. The chain joins TRBV6-5 to TRBJ2-7; 9 bases map to TRBD1. CDR3 length equals 14 residues. Germline CDR1 and CDR2: MNHEY and SVGAGI.

This chain uses TRBV10-3 with TRBJ2-7, with TRBD1 identical over 11 bases. V shed 9 bases and J 2 bases; nucleotides not matched to a gene: 6. Germline CDR1 and CDR2: ENHRY and SYGVKD. CDR3 length: 14 residues. CDR3: CAIKPGQGAYEQYF. In nucleotides, the CDR3 is TGTGCCATAAAACCGGGACAGGGGGCCTACGAGCAGTACTTC.

This chain uses TRBV19 with TRBJ2-5; TRBD1 matches at 7 bases. The length of the CDR3 is 13 residues. With 4 bases clipped from V and 6 bases from J, the junction kept 5 bases outside the gene matches. CDR1 is LNHDA and CDR2 is SQIVND in the germline V gene (reference sequence). The CDR3 here is CASSTQGVKTQYF. The CDR3 coding sequence is TGTGCCAGTAGTACGCAGGGGGTGAAGACCCAGTACTTC.

The gene calls are TRBV25-1 and TRBJ1-1; no clear D. There are 15 residues in the CDR3. Germline CDR1 is MGHDK and CDR2 is SYGVNS. Between the trimmed V and J ends, which lost 2 bases and 4 bases, there was a span of 14 bases. CDR3 protein: CASSEKNRFFTEAFF. For the CDR3, the DNA is TGTGCCAGCAGTGAAAAGAACAGATTTTTCACTGAAGCTTTCTTT.

V gene TRBV28 combines with J gene TRBJ2-1; the match to TRBD2 covers 9 bases. Losses at the gene ends were 3 bases for V and 2 bases for J; bases not matched to a gene: 5. Germline V lookup: CDR1 MDHEN, CDR2 SYDVKM. There are 16 residues in the CDR3. Here the CDR3 DNA reads TGTGCCAGCAGTTTTCTTGCGGGAGGGCCCTACAATGAGCAGTTCTTC. It encodes CASSFLAGGPYNEQFF.

The chain is built from TRBV18 and TRBJ2-6, with TRBD1 matching 7 bases. Germline V gene sequence: CDR1 KGHSH, CDR2 LQKENI. Trimming at V came to 5 bases and at J to 0 bases, leaving 4 bases not matched to a gene. This CDR3 spans 16 amino acids. CDR3 nucleotides: TGTGCCAGCTCATCACAGGGGCCCTCTGGGGCCAACGTCCTGACTTTC. Its protein is CASSSQGPSGANVLTF. Variable domain in full (rest from reference TRBV18 and TRBJ2-6): NAGVMQNPRHLVRRRGQEARLRCSPMKGHSHVYWYRQLPEEGLKFMVYLQKENIIDESGMPKERFSAEFPKEGPSILRIQQVVRGDSAAYFCASSSQGPSGANVLTFGAGSRLTVL.

This chain connects TRBV7-6 to TRBJ2-2; TRBD2 aligns across 13 bases. The CDR3 has 18 residues. With 2 bases clipped from V and 4 bases from J, the junction kept 7 bases outside the gene matches. Germline V gene lookup returns CDR1 SGHVS and CDR2 FNYEAQ. This chain's CDR3 is CASSLRTSGSKGTGELFF. As DNA, the CDR3 is TGTGCCAGCAGCTTACGGACTAGCGGGAGTAAGGGCACCGGGGAGCTGTTTTTT. Based on the CDR3 plus reference TRBV7-6 and TRBJ2-2, the full variable domain is GAGVSQSPRYKVTKRGQDVALRCDPISGHVSLYWYRQALGQGPEFLTYFNYEAQQDKSGLPNDRFSAERPEGSISTLTIQRTEQRDSAMYRCASSLRTSGSKGTGELFFGEGSRLTVL.